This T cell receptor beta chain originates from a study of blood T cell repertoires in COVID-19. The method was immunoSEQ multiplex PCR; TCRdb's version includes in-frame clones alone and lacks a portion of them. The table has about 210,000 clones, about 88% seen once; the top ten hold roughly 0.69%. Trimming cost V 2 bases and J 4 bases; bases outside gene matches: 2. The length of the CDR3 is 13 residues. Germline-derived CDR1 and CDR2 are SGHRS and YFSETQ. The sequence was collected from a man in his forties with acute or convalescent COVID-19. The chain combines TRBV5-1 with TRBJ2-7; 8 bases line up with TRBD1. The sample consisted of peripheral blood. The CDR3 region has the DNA TGCGCCAGCAGCTTTACAGGGGGTTACGAGCAGTACTTC. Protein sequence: CASSFTGGYEQYF.